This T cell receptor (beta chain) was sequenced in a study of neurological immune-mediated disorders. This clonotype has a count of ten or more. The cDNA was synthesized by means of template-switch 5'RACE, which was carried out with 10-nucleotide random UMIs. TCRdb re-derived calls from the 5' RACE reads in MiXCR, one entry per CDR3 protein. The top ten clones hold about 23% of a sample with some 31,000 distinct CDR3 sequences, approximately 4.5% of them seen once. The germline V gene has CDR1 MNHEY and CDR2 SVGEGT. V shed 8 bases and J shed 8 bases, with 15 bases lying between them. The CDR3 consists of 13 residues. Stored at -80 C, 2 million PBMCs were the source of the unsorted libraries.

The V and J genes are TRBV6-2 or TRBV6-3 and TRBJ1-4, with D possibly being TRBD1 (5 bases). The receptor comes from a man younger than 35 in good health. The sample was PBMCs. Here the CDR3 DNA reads TGTGCCAGCGTCGCCGGGGGAGGAGAAAAACTGTTTTTT. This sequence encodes CASVAGGGEKLFF.